The 11 T cell receptor beta chains listed next were all sequenced from one sample in a study of T cell repertoires in cytomegalovirus infection (dated 2019 in TCRdb). The listed sequencing device is Illumina HiSeq 1500. TCRdb redid the processing of the public reads, applying fastp at Q25 and MiXCR, and retained in-frame beta chains. Rows with a matching CDR3 protein are joined into one entry that keeps the most common DNA and genes. Within this sample are around 770,000 distinct CDR3 sequences, with just under 30% of them counted one time only. The ten largest clones add up to around 12% of the sample. Their antigen targets remain unknown. The label giving this sample's treatment or condition can be read as: in vitro stimulation with specific CMV peptide epitopes to enrich CMV-specific T cells. Sequencing was performed on cultured CD8+ T cells from PBMCs, taken from culture after CMV antigen stimulation. The receptors here all came from a human donor in good health (CMV status not recorded). Some clones in this sample may be carry-over from other donors' samples.

This clonotype has just a few counts. This sequence joins TRBV7-9 and TRBJ1-2, with 12 bases identical to TRBD1. Germline CDR1 and CDR2: SEHNR and FQNEAQ (reference sequence). The CDR3 spans 17 residues. V shed 5 bases, J shed 3 bases, and the junction held 10 bases outside the gene matches. Here the CDR3 DNA reads TGTGCCAGCAGCCCCGAGGGACAGGGGGCGCGGGACTATGGCTACACCTTC. This gives the protein CASSPEGQGARDYGYTF.

The gene calls are TRBV7-2 and TRBJ2-3, with D uncertain. V gave up 2 bases and J gave up 6 bases, with 15 bases separating them. CDR1 and CDR2 from the germline V gene are SGHTA and FQGNSA. This CDR3 is built from 15 residues. Here the CDR3 DNA reads TGTGCCAGCAGCTTAATGAGGACCCGCCGTGATACGCAGTATTTT. Amino acid sequence: CASSLMRTRRDTQYF.

The gene calls are TRBV12-3 or TRBV12-4 and TRBJ2-2; TRBD1 might be the D (5 bases). Trimming pared 3 bases from V and 1 base from J, leaving 9 bases between. The CDR3 length is 15 residues. The CDR3 nucleotides read TGTGCCAGCAGTTTTCTGACAGAGAACACCGGGGAGCTGTTTTTT. Amino acid sequence: CASSFLTENTGELFF.

The genes are TRBV19 and TRBJ1-6, with unresolved D. V lost 5 bases and J 0 bases, leaving 23 bases between the germline ends. CDR1 is LNHDA, CDR2 SQIVND, per germline (reference sequence). The CDR3 spans 20 residues. CDR3 DNA: TGTGCCAGTAGTGTCCTCCCCTCGATCGGTTTAAGCTCCTATAATTCACCCCTCCACTTT. This codes for CASSVLPSIGLSSYNSPLHF.

This clonotype was recorded at least ten times. The chain uses TRBV7-2 and TRBJ2-1, with D perhaps matching TRBD1 (5 bases). Germline values: CDR1 SGHTA, CDR2 FQGNSA. The V gene lost 2 bases and the J gene lost 5 bases, with 16 bases spanning the gap. This CDR3 is 16 amino acids long. The CDR3, as DNA: TGTGCCAGCAGCTTACAGGGTTCTCTAGTTAACAATGAGCAGTTCTTC. As protein: CASSLQGSLVNNEQFF.

The sample holds a few counts of this clonotype. This chain's CDR3 is CASSFRGTSYEQYF. In DNA, the CDR3 is TGTGCCAGCAGCTTCAGGGGGACCTCCTACGAGCAGTACTTC. The chain carries TRBV7-8 and TRBJ2-7, with 7 bases matching TRBD1. The CDR3 is 14 amino acids. Germline CDR1 and CDR2: SGHVS and FQNEAQ. Trimming took 3 bases from V and 0 from J; bases not matched to a gene: 2.

This clonotype was counted only a few times. The V gene is TRBV7-6, the J gene TRBJ2-5, with 12 bases lining up with TRBD1. Germline CDR1 is SGHVS and CDR2 is FNYEAQ. The CDR3 extends over 15 amino acids. With V trimmed by 1 base and J by 5 bases, 2 bases remained unmatched. CDR3 amino acids: CASSLGDRGQETQYF. The CDR3 bases are TGTGCCAGCAGCTTAGGGGACAGGGGGCAGGAGACCCAGTACTTC.

This clonotype appeared a few times. V gene TRBV12-3 or TRBV12-4 combines with J gene TRBJ2-6; no reliable D call. This CDR3 has 15 amino acids. Trimming removed 1 base from V and 4 bases from J, with 8 bases in between. CDR3 loop: CASSLGESGANVLTF. CDR3 bases: TGTGCCAGCAGTTTAGGGGAATCCGGGGCCAACGTCCTGACTTTC.

The chain links TRBV6-6 to TRBJ2-1, with D possibly TRBD2 on 6 matching bases. Germline values: CDR1 MNHNY, CDR2 SVGAGI (reference sequence). The CDR3 sequence is 15 residues long. V lost 5 bases and J 1 base, leaving 12 bases between the germline ends. CDR3 in amino acids: CASSETSPSYNEQFF. CDR3 bases: TGTGCCAGCAGTGAGACTAGTCCGTCCTACAATGAGCAGTTCTTC.

The V gene is TRBV24-1, the J gene TRBJ2-2; possible D gene TRBD2, 8 bases. The V and J ends lost 9 bases and 5 bases respectively, with 15 bases between them. Germline V gene data show CDR1 as KGHDR and CDR2 as SFDVKD. The CDR3 has 14 residues. The CDR3 sequence is CATAGRGRTGELFF. CDR3 sequence (DNA): TGTGCCACCGCCGGGAGGGGGCGAACCGGGGAGCTGTTTTTT.

CDR3 protein: CASSQDYGDQPQHF. CDR3 coding DNA: TGTGCCAGCAGCCAAGATTATGGAGATCAGCCCCAGCATTTT. This rearrangement joins TRBV4-2 to TRBJ1-5; D ambiguous. CDR1 LGHNA and CDR2 YNFKEQ come from the germline V gene. V lost 0 bases and J 5 bases, leaving 8 bases between the germline ends. The CDR3 runs 14 residues.